The present TCR beta chain was sequenced within a study of CD8 T cells in Susac syndrome. Whole-study results and caveats: The relatively small number of individuals in the TCR sequencing and HLA analysis was acknowledged by the study.

Sequencing targeted TCR beta in blood CD8+ and CD4+ T cells. While CD8+ and CD4+ T cells were isolated negatively, TEMRA cells were enriched by FACS. CDR3 length: 13 residues. CDR1 is GTSNPN and CDR2 is SVGIG in the germline V gene (reference sequence). Trimming left V 0 bases short and J 4 bases short, with 8 bases between. This clonotype was observed a few times. Antigen specificity is unknown. When the RNA was reverse transcribed, random hexamers were used with an input of roughly 0.45 to 1 ug. An immunoSEQ multiplex PCR amplified TCR beta CDR3 over 54 Vbeta and 13 Jbeta. From the immunoSEQ multiplex PCR reads, TCRdb called clonotypes with MiXCR, one entry per CDR3 protein. Of 250,000 to 350,000 distinct CDR3 sequences in the sample, 90% to 95% were seen once.

The V gene is TRBV30, the J gene TRBJ2-3, with TRBD1 as a possible D gene (6 bases). The receptor's source is a human donor with multiple sclerosis. Sequencing was done on a sample of CD4+ T cells from PBMCs. CDR3 in DNA: TGTGCCTGGAGTGTGTCAGGGGCAGATACGCAGTATTTT. It specifies CAWSVSGADTQYF.